What follows are 19 T cell receptor beta chains derived from one specimen sequenced in a study. Cells sorted as Tregs were CD4+, CD25+ and CD127-/low. A single record per CDR3 protein comes from TCRdb applying MiXCR to the 5' RACE reads. Altogether tens of thousands of distinct CDR3 sequences are present, approximately 26% being singletons, with the ten largest covering approximately 2%. Sequencing was carried out using tumor-infiltrating Tregs sorted from the breast tumor. Receptors were obtained from a female donor with breast cancer.

A word on this clonotype: The junction and the germline gene differ at one end; a read error may be behind it. The CDR3 DNA reads as TGCGCCGGCAGCCAACCAGGGCACAACACAGATACGCAGTATTTT. Its translation is CAGSQPGHNTDTQYF. The J gene is TRBJ2-3, the V gene TRBV5-1, with D perhaps matching TRBD1 (5 bases). CDR1 is SGHRS and CDR2 is YFSETQ in the germline V gene. The CDR3 runs to 15 residues.

This clonotype was counted between two and nine times. The chain combines TRBV28 with TRBJ1-1; D may be TRBD1 (6 bases). Between the trimmed V and J ends, which lost 7 bases and 6 bases, there was a span of 21 bases. The germline V gene has CDR1 MDHEN and CDR2 SYDVKM. The CDR3 is 15 residues long. CDR3 nucleotides: TGTGCCAGCAACCTTCTTACAGGGAGGCACGCTGAAGCTTTCTTT. Amino acids: CASNLLTGRHAEAFF.

This clonotype was counted ten times or more. This chain connects TRBV29-1 to TRBJ2-3; D assignment may be TRBD1 or TRBD2 (5 bases each). From germline, CDR1 is SQVTM and CDR2 ANQGSEA. Trimming left V 7 bases short and J 6 bases short, with 17 bases between. This CDR3 is 13 amino acids long. Here the CDR3 reads CSAGARDKDTQYF. The CDR3 DNA is TGCAGCGCCGGGGCTAGAGATAAGGATACGCAGTATTTT.

Judged by abundance, this clonotype is medium-sized (0.01 to 0.1%). This chain uses TRBV2 with TRBJ2-1, with 8 nucleotides matching TRBD2. The germline gives CDR1 SNHLY, CDR2 FYNNEI. V dropped 7 bases and J dropped 6; count of bases not matched to a gene: 5. The CDR3 is 13 amino acids. The chain's CDR3 is CASISGTSNEQFF. The CDR3 DNA reads TGTGCCAGCATTTCCGGGACTAGCAATGAGCAGTTCTTC. The full variable domain, with the rest looked up from reference TRBV2 and TRBJ2-1, is EPEVTQTPSHQVTQMGQEVILRCVPISNHLYFYWYRQILGQKVEFLVSFYNNEISEKSEIFDDQFSVERPDGSNFTLKIRSTKLEDSAMYFCASISGTSNEQFFGPGTRLTVL.

Comments on this clonotype: With a much larger clone just one base away, this may be a read error. The V gene is TRBV20-1, the J gene TRBJ2-1; D gene unclear. CDR3 length: 15 amino acids. In germline, CDR1 is DFQATT, CDR2 SNEGSKA (reference sequence). In DNA, the CDR3 is TGCAGTGCTAGAGATCTCGAGCCGATGAACAATGAGCGGTTCTTC. This codes for CSARDLEPMNNERFF.

The gene calls are TRBV20-1 and TRBJ1-1; 10 bases line up with TRBD1. The germline V gene encodes CDR1 DFQATT and CDR2 SNEGSKA (reference sequence). CDR3 length: 13 amino acids. After removal of 5 bases from V and 5 bases from J, the junction contained 5 bases not matched to a gene. CDR3 sequence: CSAGTGVITEAFF. As DNA, the CDR3 is TGCAGTGCTGGGACAGGGGTTATTACTGAAGCTTTCTTT.

A few counts support this clonotype. This chain uses TRBV2 with TRBJ2-7, with TRBD2 identical over 10 bases. The CDR3 has 14 amino acids. V lost 6 bases to trimming and J lost 5 bases; unmatched junction nucleotides: 7. The germline V gene encodes CDR1 SNHLY and CDR2 FYNNEI. CDR3 sequence reads: CASRTGTSDHEQYF. In nucleotides, the CDR3 is TGTGCCAGCAGGACCGGGACTAGCGACCACGAGCAGTACTTC.

The J gene is TRBJ2-1, the V gene TRBV5-1; TRBD2 agrees at 14 bases. CDR1 SGHRS and CDR2 YFSETQ come from the germline V gene. This CDR3 comprises 15 residues. The V segment lost 3 bases and the J segment 10 bases; nucleotides outside the gene matches: 6. CDR3 amino acids: CASSSGLAGVREQFF. The CDR3, as DNA: TGCGCCAGCAGCTCGGGACTAGCGGGAGTTCGGGAGCAGTTCTTC.

Ten or more counts support this clonotype. This rearrangement joins TRBV5-1 to TRBJ2-1; D is possibly TRBD2 (5 bases). CDR3 size: 13 residues. The V end lost 4 bases, the J end lost 5 bases, and 10 bases lay between the germline ends. CDR1 and CDR2 (germline): SGHRS, YFSETQ. The CDR3 sequence is CASSRGYDNEQFF. The CDR3 bases are TGCGCCAGCAGCCGCGGGTATGACAATGAGCAGTTCTTC.

This clonotype was seen more than once but under ten times. The genes are TRBV29-1 and TRBJ2-5; maybe TRBD2 (5 bases). V shed 1 base and J shed 7 bases, with 22 bases lying between them. Germline CDR1 and CDR2: SQVTM and ANQGSEA. The CDR3 consists of 16 residues. The DNA for the CDR3 is TGCAGCGTTGAAGGGACTCCAGATTCCTTTATGGGGACCCAGTACTTC. It encodes CSVEGTPDSFMGTQYF.

This clonotype rates as medium-sized. The chain uses TRBV7-9 and TRBJ1-1, with D maybe TRBD1 (5 bases). The CDR3 totals 13 residues. Germline V CDR1 and CDR2: SEHNR, FQNEAQ (reference sequence). V was shortened by 3 bases and J by 2 bases, with 7 bases between the two germline ends. The chain's CDR3 is CASSFDSNTEAFF. CDR3 sequence (DNA): TGTGCCAGCAGCTTTGACAGTAACACTGAAGCTTTCTTT.

A few counts support this clonotype. The chain joins TRBV7-2 to TRBJ2-7; TRBD2 matches at 10 bases. Germline CDR1 is SGHTA and CDR2 is FQGNSA. V lost 4 bases and J lost 6; bases outside the gene matches: 6. The CDR3 is 14 residues long. The CDR3 DNA reads as TGTGCCAGCAGCTCGGGACTAGCGTCCCGCGAGCAGTACTTC. This translates into CASSSGLASREQYF.

In its sample, this clonotype was seen once. One junction end does not reproduce the germline sequence, and a read error may be involved. The J gene is TRBJ2-3, the V gene TRBV7-2; 9 bases align to TRBD1. Germline V lookup: CDR1 SGHTA, CDR2 FQGNSA. This CDR3 contains 16 residues. The CDR3 sequence is CASGFPGQGPTDTQYF. The CDR3, as DNA: TGTGCCAGCGGCTTCCCGGGACAGGGTCCCACAGATACGCAGTATTTT. Combining the CDR3 with reference TRBV7-2 and TRBJ2-3 gives the whole variable domain GAGVSQSPSNKVTEKGKDVELRCDPISGHTALYWYRQSLGQGLEFLIYFQGNSAPDKSGLPSDRFSAERTGGSVSTLTIQRTQQEDSAVYLCASGFPGQGPTDTQYFGPGTRLTVL.

This clonotype appeared a few times. The gene calls are TRBV3-1 and TRBJ2-5, with D possibly being TRBD1 (6 bases). This CDR3 region has 16 residues. The V and J ends lost 4 bases and 5 bases respectively, with 20 bases between them. In germline, CDR1 is LGHDT, CDR2 YNNKEL (reference sequence). The CDR3 loop reads CASSPLIGQSGETQYF. Written as DNA, the CDR3 is TGTGCCAGCAGCCCCTTAATCGGACAGTCCGGGGAGACCCAGTACTTC.

This clonotype was found many times. V gene TRBV5-1 combines with J gene TRBJ2-1; 10 bases are a match to TRBD2. The CDR3 has 16 amino acids. Germline V gene lookup returns CDR1 SGHRS and CDR2 YFSETQ. Trimming at V came to 0 bases and at J to 8 bases, leaving 8 bases not matched to a gene. This CDR3 is CASSLVLAGEKDEQFF. The CDR3 DNA reads as TGCGCCAGCAGCTTGGTGCTAGCGGGAGAGAAGGATGAGCAGTTCTTC.

V is TRBV4-1 and J is TRBJ2-2; 8 bases align to TRBD1. With 0 bases clipped from V and 7 bases from J, the junction kept 4 bases outside the gene matches. The CDR3 covers 15 residues. The germline V gene encodes CDR1 MGHRA and CDR2 YSYEKL. As DNA, the CDR3 is TGCGCCAGCAGCCAAGAGACAGGGGAGGTCGGGGAGCTGTTTTTT. Its protein is CASSQETGEVGELFF.

This clonotype was seen a few times. V gene TRBV30 combines with J gene TRBJ1-2; weak D call: TRBD1 (5 bases). The germline gives CDR1 GTSNPN, CDR2 SVGIG (reference sequence). V was pared by 3 bases and J by 8 bases, with 13 bases between. The CDR3 sequence is 12 residues long. CDR3 in DNA: TGTGCCTGGAGAGCAGGGTTTGTAGGCTACACCTTC. It encodes CAWRAGFVGYTF.

This clonotype has at least ten counts. CDR3 coding DNA: TGCGCCAGCAGTTATGGACTAGCGGGGGCCTCCTACAATGAGCAGTTCTTC. It is translated as CASSYGLAGASYNEQFF. V is TRBV4-3 and J is TRBJ2-1; 13 nucleotides agree with TRBD2. Per germline, CDR1 LGHNA and CDR2 YSLEER. Losses at the gene ends were 6 bases for V and 0 bases for J; bases not matched to a gene: 5. CDR3 length: 17 amino acids.

Remarks on this clonotype: A much larger clone sits a single nucleotide away, making a read error possible. The J gene is TRBJ2-3, the V gene TRBV20-1; TRBD2 aligns across 7 bases. Germline-derived CDR1 and CDR2 are DFQATT and SNEGSKA (reference sequence). The length of the CDR3 is 15 residues. The CDR3 DNA is TGCAGTACTAGAGCCGCTAGCGGAACCGTGGATACGCAGTATTTT. This sequence encodes CSTRAASGTVDTQYF.